This TCR beta chain came from a study of T cells in Graves' hyperthyroidism and ophthalmopathy. Turning to the study itself: Pretreatment peripheral blood was obtained at initial diagnosis.

The source material, RNA transcripts, was used to amplify TCR beta CDR3 regions. Researchers ran a first-round RT-PCR on the TCR CDR3 using the HTBI primer set. TCRdb processed the multiplex PCR reads anew with MiXCR; each CDR3 protein has one entry. The table lists around 250,000 distinct CDR3 sequences, roughly 15% of them singletons, with 10% to 15% in the top ten. Germline CDR1 reads SGHVS; CDR2 reads FQNEAQ. The ends lost 1 base at V and 5 bases at J; junction bases unmatched: 2. The CDR3 has 14 residues. This clonotype was counted at least ten times. Patients between 18 and 65 years old had hyperthyroidism, newly diagnosed and lasting under 2 months. The blood sample dates from first hyperthyroidism diagnosis, preceding any ophthalmopathy symptoms.

This chain joins TRBV7-8 and TRBJ2-7; 10 bases map to TRBD1. The specimen was blood. The TCR sequence derives from a woman between 35 and 50 years old with Graves' hyperthyroidism that later progressed to Graves' ophthalmopathy. CDR3 DNA sequence: TGTGCCAGCAGCTTAGGGGGACAGGGGAACGAGCAGTACTTC. Protein: CASSLGGQGNEQYF.